Listed below are T cell receptor beta chains from one sample, sequenced in a study of OX40 agonist ivuxolimab in advanced cancers. This table comes from immunoSEQ multiplex PCR, and its TCRdb copy is limited to in-frame clones, with some not included. Among more than 50,000 clones, approximately 94% were seen once, and the ten largest hold approximately 18%. The sequences come from CD4+ or CD8+ T cells sorted from blood, collected in a trial of the OX40 agonist ivuxolimab. These receptors were taken from an adult with an advanced solid tumor such as melanoma, head and neck, liver or kidney cancer. CDR3s leave out the opening cysteine and the closing phenylalanine or tryptophan. The order of the fields is J gene, V gene, CDR3 protein.

J: TRBJ2-7; V: TRBV18; CDR3: ASTDTSYEQY
J: TRBJ2-5; V: TRBV4-3; CDR3: ASSQETRDQETQY
J: TRBJ2-1; V: TRBV11-2; CDR3: ASRTGTNREQF
J: TRBJ2-1; V: TRBV2; CDR3: ASIGLAVYNEQF
J: TRBJ1-1; V: TRBV4-1; CDR3: ASSRLNEAF
J: TRBJ2-1; V: TRBV5-1; CDR3: ASSLVALAGRDNEQF
J: TRBJ2-7; V: TRBV6-1; CDR3: ASVFGEYEQY
J: TRBJ2-7; V: TRBV7-3; CDR3: ASSLGPFGSYEQY
J: TRBJ2-7; V: TRBV14; CDR3: ASSASSYEQY
J: TRBJ2-7; V: TRBV6-5; CDR3: ASRPPLIVGEQY
J: TRBJ1-1; V: TRBV1; CDR3: TSSQEGQREMNTEAF
J: TRBJ2-7; V: TRBV7-9; CDR3: ASSPLFHEQY
J: TRBJ2-6; V: TRBV5-4; CDR3: ASSLEAGFPSGANVLT
J: TRBJ1-2; V: TRBV4-3; CDR3: ASSQGTGTHGYT
J: TRBJ2-7; V: TRBV7-2; CDR3: ASSPRGPYEQY
J: TRBJ2-7; V: TRBV10-3; CDR3: AISSGLAGGEQY
J: TRBJ2-3; V: TRBV30; CDR3: AWTSGRGDTQY
J: TRBJ2-2; V: TRBV4-2; CDR3: ASSQESYHTGELF
J: TRBJ2-7; V: TRBV4-3; CDR3: ASSQDSSRTRPSYEQY
J: TRBJ2-1; V: TRBV5-6; CDR3: ASSLGTLGEQF
J: TRBJ2-2; V: TRBV18; CDR3: ASSPPGLAGGPDTGELF
J: TRBJ1-2; V: TRBV7-6; CDR3: ASSFGTDYGYT
J: TRBJ1-5; V: TRBV18; CDR3: ASSPGQGDQPQH
J: TRBJ1-5; V: TRBV19; CDR3: ASRNHRQGGNQPQH
J: TRBJ2-7; V: TRBV7-2; CDR3: ASSLRAGGIYEQY
J: TRBJ1-3; V: TRBV5-6; CDR3: ASTGGQEGNTIY
J: TRBJ1-3; V: TRBV6-1; CDR3: ASSEARAFSGNTIY
J: TRBJ1-1; V: TRBV6-5; CDR3: ASSPGQGLDTEAF
J: TRBJ2-1; V: TRBV29-1; CDR3: SVRAGVSYNEQF
J: TRBJ1-1; V: TRBV27; CDR3: ASSLGTGIEAF
J: TRBJ2-1; V: TRBV21-1; CDR3: ASSFPQGYNEQF
J: TRBJ2-6; V: TRBV5-5; CDR3: ASSAPGTGYFAANVLT
J: TRBJ2-1; V: TRBV4-1; CDR3: ASSPLAGVHNEQF
J: TRBJ2-1; V: TRBV6-6; CDR3: ASSSTSWGRNEQF
J: TRBJ1-1; V: TRBV27; CDR3: ASSGRTGGGTEAF
J: TRBJ1-4; V: TRBV5-6; CDR3: ASSLGDATNEKLF
J: TRBJ2-7; V: TRBV9; CDR3: ASSPGLASYEQY
J: TRBJ2-7; V: TRBV5-1; CDR3: ASSLSGTGAYEQY
J: TRBJ2-6; V: TRBV5-6; CDR3: ASSLVGWSGANVLT
J: TRBJ1-2; V: TRBV5-1; CDR3: ASTGTGNYGYT
J: TRBJ1-3; V: TRBV28; CDR3: ASSFRTSGNTIY
J: TRBJ2-7; V: TRBV27; CDR3: ASSPPTGYSYEQY
J: TRBJ2-5; V: TRBV28; CDR3: ASGMWETQY
J: TRBJ1-1; V: TRBV5-4; CDR3: ASSQGVLVNTEAF
J: TRBJ2-7; V: TRBV7-9; CDR3: ASSPGGPYEQY
J: TRBJ2-1; V: TRBV29-1; CDR3: SVEGGSGRLYEQF
J: TRBJ1-4; V: TRBV28; CDR3: ASSLRTPRLF
J: TRBJ2-1; V: TRBV5-6; CDR3: ASSTSRGLAEQF
J: TRBJ2-7; V: TRBV25-1; CDR3: ASSIAAGSEQY
J: TRBJ1-1; V: TRBV19; CDR3: ASAYRNTEAF
J: TRBJ2-7; V: TRBV9; CDR3: ASSAGLSSYEQY
J: TRBJ1-2; V: TRBV13; CDR3: ASTPSGWGYGYT
J: TRBJ1-1; V: TRBV18; CDR3: ASHMRSGRLKMNTEAF
J: TRBJ2-3; V: TRBV7-6; CDR3: ASSLRAGIRTDTQY
J: TRBJ1-1; V: TRBV14; CDR3: ASSLGWKAF
J: TRBJ2-2; V: TRBV19; CDR3: ASHYPRLLANTGELF
J: TRBJ2-1; V: TRBV11-3; CDR3: ASSLGLGQYNEQF